The count of the clone carrying this T cell receptor (beta chain) is one. This sample stems from a study of blood T cell repertoires in COVID-19. This CDR3 is built from 11 residues. J lost 6 bases, V lost 8 bases, and 1 base had no gene match. Germline V gene lookup returns CDR1 SEHNR and CDR2 FQNEAQ (reference sequence). Repertoires were generated with immunoSEQ multiplex PCR, while TCRdb's copy carries only in-frame clones and drops some. The profile covers 300,000 to 450,000 clones, with roughly 85% appearing a single time and more than 3% taken by the ten largest. The sequence was obtained from a woman between 18 and 30 years old with acute or convalescent COVID-19. The V gene is TRBV7-9, the J gene TRBJ1-1, with 9 bases matching TRBD1. The sequencing input was peripheral blood. The CDR3 loop is CASGQGSEAFF. The CDR3 DNA reads TGTGCCAGCGGACAGGGGTCTGAAGCTTTCTTT.